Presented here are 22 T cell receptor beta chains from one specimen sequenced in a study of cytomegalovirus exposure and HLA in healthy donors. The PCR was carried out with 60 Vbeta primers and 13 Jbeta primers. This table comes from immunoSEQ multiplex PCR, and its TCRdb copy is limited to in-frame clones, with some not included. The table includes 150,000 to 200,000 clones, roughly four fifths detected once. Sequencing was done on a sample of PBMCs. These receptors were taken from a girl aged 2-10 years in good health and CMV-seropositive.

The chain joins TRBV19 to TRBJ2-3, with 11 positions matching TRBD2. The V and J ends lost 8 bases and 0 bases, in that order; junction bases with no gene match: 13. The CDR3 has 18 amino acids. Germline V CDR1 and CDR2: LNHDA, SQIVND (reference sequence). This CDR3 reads CASSMGLAGGPSTDTQYF. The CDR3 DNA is TGTGCCAGTTCCATGGGGCTAGCGGGAGGACCTAGCACAGATACGCAGTATTTT.

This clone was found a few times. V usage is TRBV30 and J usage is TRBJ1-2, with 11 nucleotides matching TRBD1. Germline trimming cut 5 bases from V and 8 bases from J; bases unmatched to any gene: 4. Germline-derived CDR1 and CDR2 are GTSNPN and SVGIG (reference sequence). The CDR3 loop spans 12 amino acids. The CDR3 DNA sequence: TGTGCCTGGGGACAGGGGGCGGGGGGCTACACCTTC. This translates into CAWGQGAGGYTF.

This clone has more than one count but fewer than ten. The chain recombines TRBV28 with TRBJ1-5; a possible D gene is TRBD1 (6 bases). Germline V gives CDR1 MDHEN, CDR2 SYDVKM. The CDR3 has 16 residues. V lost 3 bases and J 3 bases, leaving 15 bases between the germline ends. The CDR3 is CASSFGQGSYNQPQHF. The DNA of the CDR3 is TGTGCCAGCAGTTTCGGGCAGGGGAGTTACAATCAGCCCCAGCATTTT.

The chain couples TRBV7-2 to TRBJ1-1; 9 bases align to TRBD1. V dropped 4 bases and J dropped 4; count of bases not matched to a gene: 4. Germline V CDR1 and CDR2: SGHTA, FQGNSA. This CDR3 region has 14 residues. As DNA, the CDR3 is TGTGCCAGCAGCTGGCCGGGACAGGGCACTGAAGCTTTCTTT. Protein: CASSWPGQGTEAFF.

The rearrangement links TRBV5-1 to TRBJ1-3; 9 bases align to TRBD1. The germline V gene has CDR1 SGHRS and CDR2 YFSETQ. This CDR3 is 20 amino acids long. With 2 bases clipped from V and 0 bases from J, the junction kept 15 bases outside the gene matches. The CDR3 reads CASSFLPGQGFAISGNTIYF. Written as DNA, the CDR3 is TGCGCCAGCAGCTTTCTACCGGGACAGGGTTTTGCCATCTCTGGAAACACCATATATTTT. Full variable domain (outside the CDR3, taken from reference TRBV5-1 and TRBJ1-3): KAGVTQTPRYLIKTRGQQVTLSCSPISGHRSVSWYQQTPGQGLQFLFEYFSETQRNKGNFPGRFSGRQFSNSRSEMNVSTLELGDSALYLCASSFLPGQGFAISGNTIYFGEGSWLTVV.

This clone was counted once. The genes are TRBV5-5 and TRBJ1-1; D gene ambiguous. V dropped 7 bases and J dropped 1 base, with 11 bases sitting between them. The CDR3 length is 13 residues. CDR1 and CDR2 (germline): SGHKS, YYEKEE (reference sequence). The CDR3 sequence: CASLPRENTEAFF. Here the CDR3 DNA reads TGTGCCAGCTTACCACGGGAGAACACTGAAGCTTTCTTT.

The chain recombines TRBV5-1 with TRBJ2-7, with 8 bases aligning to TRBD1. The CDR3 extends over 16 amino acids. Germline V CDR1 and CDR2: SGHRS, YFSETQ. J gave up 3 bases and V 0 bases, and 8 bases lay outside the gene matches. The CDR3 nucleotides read TGCGCCAGCAGCTTGGGTCAACGGGACAGGAACTACGAGCAGTACTTC. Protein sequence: CASSLGQRDRNYEQYF. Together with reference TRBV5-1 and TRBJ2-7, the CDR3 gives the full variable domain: KAGVTQTPRYLIKTRGQQVTLSCSPISGHRSVSWYQQTPGQGLQFLFEYFSETQRNKGNFPGRFSGRQFSNSRSEMNVSTLELGDSALYLCASSLGQRDRNYEQYFGPGTRLTVT.

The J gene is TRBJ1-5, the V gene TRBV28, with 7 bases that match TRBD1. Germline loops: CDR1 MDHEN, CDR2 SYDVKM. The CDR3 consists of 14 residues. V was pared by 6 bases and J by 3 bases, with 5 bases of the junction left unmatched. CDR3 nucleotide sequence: TGTGCCAGCAGCCCGGACAGGCTCAATCAGCCCCAGCATTTT. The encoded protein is CASSPDRLNQPQHF.

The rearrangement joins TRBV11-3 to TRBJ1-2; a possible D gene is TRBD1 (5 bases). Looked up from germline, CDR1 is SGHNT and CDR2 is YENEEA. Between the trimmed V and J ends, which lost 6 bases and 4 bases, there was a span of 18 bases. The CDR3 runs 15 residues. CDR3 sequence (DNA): TGTGCCAGCAGGCCGTGGGGGGGAGACTTCTATGGCTACACCTTC. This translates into CASRPWGGDFYGYTF.

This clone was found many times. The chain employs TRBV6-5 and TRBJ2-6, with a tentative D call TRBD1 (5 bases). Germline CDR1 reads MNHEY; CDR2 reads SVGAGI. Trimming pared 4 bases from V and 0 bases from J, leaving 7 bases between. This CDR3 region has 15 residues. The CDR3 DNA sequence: TGTGCCAGCAGTTCGGACATCTCTGGGGCCAACGTCCTGACTTTC. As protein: CASSSDISGANVLTF.

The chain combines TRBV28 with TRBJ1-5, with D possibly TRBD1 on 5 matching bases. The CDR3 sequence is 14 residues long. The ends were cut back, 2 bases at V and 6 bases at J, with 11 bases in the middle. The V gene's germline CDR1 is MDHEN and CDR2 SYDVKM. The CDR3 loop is CASSLPREGQPQHF. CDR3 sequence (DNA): TGTGCCAGCAGTTTACCCAGGGAGGGTCAGCCCCAGCATTTT.

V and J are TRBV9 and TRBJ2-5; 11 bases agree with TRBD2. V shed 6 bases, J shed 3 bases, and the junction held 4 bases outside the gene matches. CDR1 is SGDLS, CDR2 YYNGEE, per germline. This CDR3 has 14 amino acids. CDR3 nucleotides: TGTGCCAGCAATAGCGGGAGGGCCGAAGAGACCCAGTACTTC. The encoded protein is CASNSGRAEETQYF.

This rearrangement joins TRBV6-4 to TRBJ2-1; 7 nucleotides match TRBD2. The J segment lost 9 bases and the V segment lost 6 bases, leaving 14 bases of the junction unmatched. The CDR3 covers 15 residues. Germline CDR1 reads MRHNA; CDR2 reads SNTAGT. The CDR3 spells CASRETPGLNGEQFF. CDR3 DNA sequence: TGTGCCAGCAGGGAAACTCCGGGACTAAACGGTGAGCAGTTCTTC.

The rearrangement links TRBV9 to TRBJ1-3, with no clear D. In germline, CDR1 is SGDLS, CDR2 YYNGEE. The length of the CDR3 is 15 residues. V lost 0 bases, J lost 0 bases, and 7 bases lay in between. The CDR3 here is CASSVAPDSGNTIYF. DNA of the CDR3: TGTGCCAGCAGCGTAGCACCAGACTCTGGAAACACCATATATTTT.

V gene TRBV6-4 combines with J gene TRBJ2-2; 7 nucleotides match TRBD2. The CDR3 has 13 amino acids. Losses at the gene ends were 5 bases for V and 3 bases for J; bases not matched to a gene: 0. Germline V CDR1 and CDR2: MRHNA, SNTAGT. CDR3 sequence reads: CASSSGDTGELFF. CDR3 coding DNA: TGTGCCAGCAGTAGCGGGGACACCGGGGAGCTGTTTTTT.

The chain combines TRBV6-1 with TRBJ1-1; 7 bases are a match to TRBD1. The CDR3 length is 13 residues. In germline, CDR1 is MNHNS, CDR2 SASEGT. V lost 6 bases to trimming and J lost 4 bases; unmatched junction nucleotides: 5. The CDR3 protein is CASRKTGITEAFF. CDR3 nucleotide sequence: TGTGCCAGCAGGAAGACAGGGATCACTGAAGCTTTCTTT.

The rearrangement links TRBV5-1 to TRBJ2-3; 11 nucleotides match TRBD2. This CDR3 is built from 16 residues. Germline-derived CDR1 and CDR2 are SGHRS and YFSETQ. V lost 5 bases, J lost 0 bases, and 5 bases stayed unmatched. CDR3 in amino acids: CASRSGLAASTDTQYF. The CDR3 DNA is TGCGCCAGCAGGTCGGGACTAGCGGCGAGCACAGATACGCAGTATTTT.

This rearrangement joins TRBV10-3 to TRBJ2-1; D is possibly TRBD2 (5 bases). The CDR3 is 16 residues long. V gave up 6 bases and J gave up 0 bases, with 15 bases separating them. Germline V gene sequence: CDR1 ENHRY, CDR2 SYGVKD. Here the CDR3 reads CAIRSLERSSYNEQFF. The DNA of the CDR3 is TGTGCCATCAGATCCTTGGAGCGGAGCTCCTACAATGAGCAGTTCTTC.

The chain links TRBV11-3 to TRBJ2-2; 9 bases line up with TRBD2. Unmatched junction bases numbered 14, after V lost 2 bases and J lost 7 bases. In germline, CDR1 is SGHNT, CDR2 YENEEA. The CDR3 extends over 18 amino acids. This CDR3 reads CASSLHLAGYGRRGELFF. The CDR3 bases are TGTGCCAGCAGCTTACACCTAGCGGGATATGGGCGACGCGGGGAGCTGTTTTTT. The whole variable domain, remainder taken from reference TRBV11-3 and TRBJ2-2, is EAGVVQSPRYKIIEKKQPVAFWCNPISGHNTLYWYLQNLGQGPELLIRYENEEAVDDSQLPKDRFSAERLKGVDSTLKIQPAELGDSAVYLCASSLHLAGYGRRGELFFGEGSRLTVL.

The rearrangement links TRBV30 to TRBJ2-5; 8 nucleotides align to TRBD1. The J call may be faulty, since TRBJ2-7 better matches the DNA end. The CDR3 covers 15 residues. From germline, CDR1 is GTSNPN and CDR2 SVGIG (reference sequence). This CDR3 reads CAWSGSGRGPDEQYF. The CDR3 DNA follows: TGTGCCTGGAGTGGCTCCGGCAGGGGGCCCGACGAGCAGTACTTC.

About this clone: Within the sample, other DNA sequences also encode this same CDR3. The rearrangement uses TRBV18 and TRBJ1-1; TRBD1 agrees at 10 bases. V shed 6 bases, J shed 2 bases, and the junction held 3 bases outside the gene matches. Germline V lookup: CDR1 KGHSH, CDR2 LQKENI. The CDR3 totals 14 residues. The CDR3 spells CASSRDRGNTEAFF. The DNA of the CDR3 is TGTGCCAGCTCGAGGGACAGGGGAAACACTGAAGCTTTCTTT.

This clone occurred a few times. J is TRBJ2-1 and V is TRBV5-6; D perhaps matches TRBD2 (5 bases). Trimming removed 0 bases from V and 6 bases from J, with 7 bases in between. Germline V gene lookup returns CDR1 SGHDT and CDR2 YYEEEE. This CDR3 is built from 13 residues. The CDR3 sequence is CASSLGRGNEQFF. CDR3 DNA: TGTGCCAGCAGCTTGGGACGGGGCAATGAGCAGTTCTTC.